This TCR beta chain was sequenced during a study of T cell repertoires in aging, cancer and after chemotherapy. Study-level information: Six age groups, ranging from 30 or younger to 70 or older, included the donors. Glioblastoma patients receiving temozolomide-based therapy gave paired samples before and after chemotherapy.

The template was genomic DNA from peripheral blood, not RNA. The CDR3 is 16 residues long. V was cut by 3 bases and J by 4 bases, with 17 bases left in between. Germline CDR1 KGHSH, CDR2 LQKENI. This clonotype showed up just a few times. The antigen is undetermined. Study observations and caveats: Healthy donors lost TCR diversity with age mainly through richness, cancer patients through richness and evenness.

Rearranged V-D-J TRB sequences were amplified with a mixed TRB-A/B primer pool. TCRdb analysed the multiplex PCR reads with MiXCR anew, one entry per CDR3 protein. This table holds about 2,400 distinct CDR3 sequences, more than 25% found once. The chain uses TRBV18 and TRBJ2-3, with D unclear. Sequenced: blood. This receptor was obtained from a human donor with a solid tumor. The CDR3 reads CASSPRERVRPDTQYF. The CDR3 nucleotides are TGTGCCAGCTCACCGCGTGAAAGGGTGCGGCCAGATACGCAGTATTTT.